Below, 7 T cell receptor beta chains from the same sample are listed, as sequenced in a study of shared clonotypes between healthy human individuals (dated by TCRdb to the early 2020s). The library relied on the immunoSEQ multiplex PCR assay. TCRdb took this table from immuneACCESS and kept in-frame rearrangements with V and J called. Such tables lack part of the clones; where checked against another copy, unresolved V genes explain under half of the gap, and the rest is unexplained. The sample table contains roughly 1,500,000 clones; only one count was recorded for 98% of them. Roughly 0.36% of the sample belongs to the ten largest clones. Sequenced material: naive CD4+ T cells sorted from blood. The sample's cell subset or site label is to be understood as: CD45RA+ positively selected. All receptors come from a man aged 30 to 45 in good health.

V and J are TRBV10-1 and TRBJ2-7; perhaps TRBD1 as D (6 bases). This CDR3 has 17 amino acids. V was pared by 6 bases and J by 0 bases, with 21 bases between. Germline loops: CDR1 WNHNN, CDR2 SYGVQD (reference sequence). The CDR3 loop reads CASRRHSGATSSYEQYF. Written as DNA, the CDR3 is TGCGCCAGCAGGAGACACTCAGGGGCCACAAGCTCCTACGAGCAGTACTTC.

The chain joins TRBV18 to TRBJ2-3; 7 nucleotides agree with TRBD1. Per germline, CDR1 KGHSH and CDR2 LQKENI. The trim removed 1 base at V and 3 bases at J, leaving 4 bases unmatched. The CDR3 runs to 15 residues. CDR3 in DNA: TGTGCCAGCTCACCACTGCCCAGGGGGACAGATACGCAGTATTTT. This translates into CASSPLPRGTDTQYF.

The chain's CDR3 is CASSAYGGLSGANVLTF. CDR3 nucleotide sequence: TGTGCCAGCAGCGCTTATGGGGGCCTCTCTGGGGCCAACGTCCTGACTTTC. J is TRBJ2-6 and V is TRBV7-9, with D possibly TRBD1 on 6 matching bases. With 5 bases removed from V and 0 bases from J, the gap between germline ends came to 14 bases. Germline assignment: CDR1 SEHNR and CDR2 FQNEAQ (reference sequence). CDR3 length: 17 residues. Full variable domain (rest looked up from reference TRBV7-9 and TRBJ2-6): DTGVSQNPRHKITKRGQNVTFRCDPISEHNRLYWYRQTLGQGPEFLTYFQNEAQLEKSRLLSDRFSAERPKGSFSTLEIQRTEQGDSAMYLCASSAYGGLSGANVLTFGAGSRLTVL.

This sequence joins TRBV14 and TRBJ2-5; D unresolved. V gave up 4 bases and J gave up 5 bases, with 17 bases separating them. The CDR3 runs to 15 residues. Germline V gene sequence: CDR1 SGHDN, CDR2 FVKESK. The CDR3 reads CASSRRARPRETQYF. The CDR3 DNA follows: TGTGCCAGCAGCCGACGGGCTAGACCCAGGGAGACCCAGTACTTC.

The V call is TRBV12-5, the J call TRBJ1-2; D may be TRBD1 (6 bases). This CDR3 is built from 14 residues. Germline V gives CDR1 LGHNT, CDR2 FRNRAP. Trimming pared 3 bases from V and 4 bases from J, leaving 12 bases between. The CDR3: CASGLSGQVYGYTF. The CDR3 nucleotides are TGTGCTAGTGGTTTATCGGGACAAGTCTATGGCTACACCTTC.

V usage is TRBV28 and J usage is TRBJ1-2; a possible D gene is TRBD1 (5 bases). CDR1 MDHEN and CDR2 SYDVKM come from the germline V gene. The V end lost 4 bases, the J end lost 2 bases, and 17 bases lay between the germline ends. The CDR3 consists of 16 residues. CDR3 in amino acids: CASSSGSGDPNYGYTF. In DNA, the CDR3 is TGTGCCAGCAGTTCCGGATCGGGGGATCCCAACTATGGCTACACCTTC.

The chain has TRBV28 and TRBJ1-4; 7 bases are shared with TRBD1. The CDR3 spans 14 residues. V lost 5 bases, J lost 8 bases, and 8 bases stayed unmatched. Germline-derived CDR1 and CDR2 are MDHEN and SYDVKM. The CDR3 reads CASSPGQVREKLFF. In nucleotides, the CDR3 is TGTGCCAGCAGTCCCGGACAGGTACGGGAAAAACTGTTTTTT.